This is a list of T cell receptor beta chains from one sample in a study of T cells in Graves' hyperthyroidism and ophthalmopathy. Using its own MiXCR run on the multiplex PCR reads, TCRdb lists one record per CDR3 protein. The repertoire holds hundreds of thousands of distinct CDR3 sequences, with around 46% as singletons. The sequencing input was peripheral blood or thyroid tissue (not recorded which). These receptor sequences come from a woman under 30 with Graves' hyperthyroidism. CDR3s include the opening cysteine and the closing phenylalanine or tryptophan. The D gene is left open where the match is weak. Not every row has a clone size; where given, it reads once, few, many or a size class.

TRBJ2-7,.,TRBV2,.,TGTGCCAGCCGCAGAGCCAGCGCCAACTACGAGCAGTACTTC,CASRRASANYEQYF
TRBJ2-5,many,TRBV7-2,.,TGTGCCAGCAGCGTATCGCAGGGGCTGGCGACCCAGTACTTC,CASSVSQGLATQYF
TRBJ2-5,.,TRBV7-3,TRBD2,TGTGCCAGCAGCTTCCCCGGGACTAGCATTGGGCGGACCCAGTACTTC,CASSFPGTSIGRTQYF
TRBJ2-7,few,TRBV29-1,TRBD2,TGCAGCGTCCATAGCGGGGAGCAGTACTTC,CSVHSGEQYF
TRBJ1-2,few,TRBV20-1,.,TGCAGTGCTAGAGAACACTCTCAAAGCTACACCTTC,CSAREHSQSYTF
TRBJ1-5,.,TRBV19,.,TGTGCTAGTGGTCAGGGATATAGCAATCAGCCCCAGCATTTT,CASGQGYSNQPQHF
TRBJ1-1,many,TRBV29-1,.,TGCAGCGTTTGGGGGGGGAACACTGAAGCTTTCTTT,CSVWGGNTEAFF
TRBJ1-5,few,TRBV20-1,.,TGCAGTGTAGGCAGGAAGGGTCAGCCCCAGCATTTT,CSVGRKGQPQHF
TRBJ1-5,many,TRBV24-1,TRBD1,TGTGCCACCAGTGACAACAGGGGGGGTCAGCCCCAGCATTTT,CATSDNRGGQPQHF
TRBJ1-5,few,TRBV6-1,.,TGTGCCAGCAGCCAGGGTGGACTCACCCAGCCCCAGCATTTT,CASSQGGLTQPQHF
TRBJ1-3,.,TRBV2,TRBD1,TGTGCCAGCAGCCTGGGACAGGGAACTGGAAACACCATATATTTT,CASSLGQGTGNTIYF
TRBJ1-1,.,TRBV12-3/TRBV12-4,.,TGTGCCAGCAGTCCCGGGGGCCTTGAAGCTTTCTTT,CASSPGGLEAFF
TRBJ2-2,.,TRBV10-3,TRBD2,TGTGCCATCAGTGAGTCCTATTCCGGGACTAGCGGAGACAATGAGCAGTTTTTT,CAISESYSGTSGDNEQFF
TRBJ1-2,many,TRBV29-1,TRBD1,TGCAGCGTTACAGGGGGCAGGGGCTACACCTTC,CSVTGGRGYTF
TRBJ1-6,few,TRBV9,TRBD1,TGTGCCAGCAGCTCCTCAGGGGGCATCATGAATTCACCCCTCCACTTT,CASSSSGGIMNSPLHF
TRBJ1-1,.,TRBV15,.,TGTGCCACCAGCAGAGTGAGATTCACTGAAGCTTTCTTT,CATSRVRFTEAFF
TRBJ1-2,.,TRBV19,.,TGTGCCTGCCAGAGTCTAGGGAACTATGGCTACACCTTC,CACQSLGNYGYTF
TRBJ1-5,.,TRBV7-8,TRBD1,TGTGCCAGCAGCTTAGTCACAGGGGGCTCAAGTAGAAATCAGCCCCAGCATTTT,CASSLVTGGSSRNQPQHF
TRBJ1-2,many,TRBV2,TRBD1,TGTGCCAGCAGTCATGACAGGGGGAATGGCTACACCTTC,CASSHDRGNGYTF
TRBJ1-1,.,TRBV5-1,.,TGCGCCAGCAGCCTCACGTCAGGGGTCGCCGAAGCTTTCTTT,CASSLTSGVAEAFF